This note documents a single TCR beta chain sequence. The sample originates from a study of T cells in tuberculosis. Between the trimmed V and J ends, which lost 6 bases and 1 base, there was a span of 9 bases. Germline CDR1 SGHTA, CDR2 FQGNSA. The CDR3 spans 13 residues. Profiling relied on immunoSEQ multiplex PCR, and the TCRdb table lists in-frame clones only, not all of them. Counted here are some 40,000 clones, roughly 95% occurring once; the ten biggest clones make up more than 4%. Time point here: new active TB diagnosis, blood taken before or within 7 days of starting treatment. The rearrangement links TRBV7-2 to TRBJ1-1; the D gene is possibly TRBD1 (6 bases). Specimen: PBMCs, collected at tuberculosis diagnosis. This TCR came from an adult with tuberculosis. CDR3 in amino acids: CASRRQANTEAFF. In DNA form, the CDR3 reads TGTGCCAGCAGAAGACAGGCGAACACTGAAGCTTTCTTT.